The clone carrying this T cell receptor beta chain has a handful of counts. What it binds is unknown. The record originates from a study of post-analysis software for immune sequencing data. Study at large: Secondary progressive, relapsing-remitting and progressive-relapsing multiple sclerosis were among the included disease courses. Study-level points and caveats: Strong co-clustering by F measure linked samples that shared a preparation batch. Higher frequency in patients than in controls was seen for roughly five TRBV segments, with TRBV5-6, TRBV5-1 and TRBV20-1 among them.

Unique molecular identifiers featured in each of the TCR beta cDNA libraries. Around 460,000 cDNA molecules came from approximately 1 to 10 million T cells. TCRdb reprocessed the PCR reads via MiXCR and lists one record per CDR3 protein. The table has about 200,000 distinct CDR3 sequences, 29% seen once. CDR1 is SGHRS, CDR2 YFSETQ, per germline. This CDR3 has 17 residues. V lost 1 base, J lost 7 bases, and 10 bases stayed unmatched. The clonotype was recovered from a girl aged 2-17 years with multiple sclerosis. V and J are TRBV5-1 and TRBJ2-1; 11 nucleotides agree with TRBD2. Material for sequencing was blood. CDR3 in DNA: TGCGCCAGCAGCTTGACGCTAGCGGGGGGAACAGCGAATGAGCAGTTCTTC. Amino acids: CASSLTLAGGTANEQFF.